Below, 16 T cell receptor beta chains from the same sample are listed, as sequenced in a study of T cell responses to AZD1222 COVID-19 vaccine. Assay used: immunoSEQ multiplex PCR; TCRdb lists only in-frame clones, some missing. The sample holds about 84,000 clones, approximately 85% seen once. The sample was peripheral blood, taken 28 days after the second AZD1222 dose. All receptors come from an adult who received the AZD1222 COVID-19 vaccine.

The chain joins TRBV6-5 to TRBJ1-2; D unresolved. Germline assignment: CDR1 MNHEY and CDR2 SVGAGI. This CDR3 has 16 amino acids. The V end lost 0 bases, the J end lost 2 bases, and 13 bases lay between the germline ends. The CDR3 DNA follows: TGTGCCAGCAGTTACTCGAACGGAGATCTGAACTATGGCTACACCTTC. Protein: CASSYSNGDLNYGYTF.

This chain uses TRBV6-5 with TRBJ1-1; D unclear. The CDR3 loop spans 12 amino acids. Germline-derived CDR1 and CDR2 are MNHEY and SVGAGI. Trimming removed 5 bases at V and 1 base at J, with 5 bases between. This chain's CDR3 is CASSRQNTEAFF. Written as DNA, the CDR3 is TGTGCCAGCAGTCGACAGAACACTGAAGCTTTCTTT.

This clone was seen a few times. The chain uses TRBV11-2 and TRBJ2-2; D not resolved. The length of the CDR3 is 11 residues. With 4 bases removed from V and 5 bases from J, the gap between germline ends came to 2 bases. CDR1 is SGHAT and CDR2 is FQNNGV in the germline V gene. CDR3: CASSSTGELFF. CDR3 coding DNA: TGTGCCAGCAGCTCGACCGGGGAGCTGTTTTTT.

This chain links TRBV3-1 (or the pseudogene TRBV3-2) with TRBJ2-7; tentatively, D is TRBD1 or TRBD2 (6 bases each). V was pared by 4 bases and J by 0 bases, with 22 bases between. CDR1 is LGHDT and CDR2 is YNNKEL in the germline V gene (reference sequence). The CDR3 consists of 18 residues. DNA for the CDR3: TGTGCCAGCAGCCCGGGGGCATCGTCGTGGGGAGCCTCCTACGAGCAGTACTTC. It specifies CASSPGASSWGASYEQYF.

The genes are TRBV11-1 and TRBJ1-3; a weak D match, TRBD1 (6 bases). The V gene's germline CDR1 is SGHAT and CDR2 FQDESV (reference sequence). Trimming removed 5 bases from V and 5 bases from J, with 16 bases in between. The CDR3 is made up of 15 amino acids. DNA for the CDR3: TGTGCCAGCAGCGACCCTGGGACATCTCGAAACACCATATATTTT. Protein: CASSDPGTSRNTIYF.

The genes are TRBV2 and TRBJ1-5; 10 nucleotides agree with TRBD1. Losses at the gene ends were 4 bases for V and 4 bases for J; bases not matched to a gene: 1. This CDR3 is 14 amino acids long. Looked up from germline, CDR1 is SNHLY and CDR2 is FYNNEI. In DNA form, the CDR3 reads TGTGCCAGCAGTGGGACAGGGGGTAATCAGCCCCAGCATTTT. Translation gives CASSGTGGNQPQHF.

The gene calls are TRBV6-4 and TRBJ2-5, with 11 bases that match TRBD2. J gave up 5 bases and V 6 bases, and 11 bases lay outside the gene matches. The CDR3 sequence is 16 residues long. CDR1 is MRHNA and CDR2 is SNTAGT in the germline V gene. CDR3 DNA: TGTGCCAGCAGGATGGCCGCTAGCGGGGGGCACGAGACCCAGTACTTC. Translated: CASRMAASGGHETQYF.

The rearrangement joins TRBV11-2 to TRBJ1-2, with unresolved D. CDR3 length: 13 amino acids. Germline lookup yields CDR1 SGHAT and CDR2 FQNNGV. Trimming removed 4 bases from V and 6 bases from J, with 12 bases in between. The CDR3 is CASSSGPEDGYTF. The DNA of the CDR3 is TGTGCCAGCAGCTCCGGGCCGGAGGATGGCTACACCTTC.

This rearrangement joins TRBV7-8 to TRBJ2-3; D perhaps matches TRBD2 (7 bases). This CDR3 has 17 residues. Germline-derived CDR1 and CDR2 are SGHVS and FQNEAQ. V was pared by 4 bases and J by 2 bases, with 19 bases between. The CDR3 DNA reads as TGTGCCAGCAGCTCATCAAACAGGGCGGGGGTCACAGATACGCAGTATTTT. Its protein product is CASSSSNRAGVTDTQYF.

The chain uses TRBV10-2 and TRBJ2-3; D is unresolved. Deletions cut 6 bases from V and 1 base from J, with 8 bases between. Per germline, CDR1 WSHSY and CDR2 SAAADI. This CDR3 is built from 13 residues. CDR3 sequence (DNA): TGCGCCAGCAGGTTTCAGGGCACAGATACGCAGTATTTT. Protein: CASRFQGTDTQYF.

This chain joins TRBV21-1 and TRBJ1-5. TRBV21-1 is noted as a pseudogene. The CDR3 is 16 residues long. In nucleotides, the CDR3 is TGTGCCAGCGGACCGGGACTCAGAGTTAAGTTGGCAAGCCAGCATTTT. It codes for CASGPGLRVKLASQHF.

The V call is TRBV19, the J call TRBJ1-1; the match to TRBD1 covers 9 bases. The length of the CDR3 is 18 residues. The junction had 12 bases not matched to a gene; V was cut back by 4 bases and J by 0 bases. CDR1 and CDR2 (germline): LNHDA, SQIVND (reference sequence). CDR3: CASSNPRTGALMNTEAFF. Here the CDR3 DNA reads TGTGCCAGTAGTAACCCTCGGACAGGGGCCCTTATGAACACTGAAGCTTTCTTT.

This rearrangement joins TRBV18 to TRBJ2-7; a possible D gene is TRBD1 (6 bases). This CDR3 region has 13 residues. Germline CDR1 is KGHSH and CDR2 is LQKENI. The ends were cut back, 2 bases at V and 6 bases at J, with 11 bases in the middle. In DNA form, the CDR3 reads TGTGCCAGCTCACCAACACAGGGTGGCGAGCAGTACTTC. This encodes CASSPTQGGEQYF.

The chain links TRBV5-4 to TRBJ1-1; tentatively, D is TRBD1 (6 bases). The CDR3 runs 13 residues. CDR1 and CDR2 (germline): SGHNT, YYREEE (reference sequence). The V end lost 5 bases, the J end lost 3 bases, and 11 bases lay between the germline ends. As DNA, the CDR3 is TGTGCCAGCAGTCGGGACACCCACACTGAAGCTTTCTTT. Its protein product is CASSRDTHTEAFF. The full variable domain, with the rest looked up from reference TRBV5-4 and TRBJ1-1, is ETGVTQSPTHLIKTRGQQVTLRCSSQSGHNTVSWYQQALGQGPQFIFQYYREEENGRGNFPPRFSGLQFPNYSSELNVNALELDDSALYLCASSRDTHTEAFFGQGTRLTVV.

V and J are TRBV27 and TRBJ2-7, with D unresolved. Trimming took 6 bases from V and 3 from J, leaving 9 bases between them. The germline CDR1 and CDR2 sequences are MNHEY and SMNVEV (reference sequence). This CDR3 region has 12 residues. The chain's CDR3 is CASSPAGYEQYF. DNA for the CDR3: TGTGCCAGCAGCCCAGCCGGCTACGAGCAGTACTTC.

The gene calls are TRBV28 and TRBJ1-5, with D perhaps matching TRBD1 (6 bases). Germline CDR1 and CDR2: MDHEN and SYDVKM. V gave up 4 bases and J gave up 4 bases, with 23 bases separating them. This CDR3 is 18 amino acids long. In DNA form, the CDR3 reads TGTGCCAGCAGTTCGCGGCGGAAGGGGGGGGCCCAAAATCAGCCCCAGCATTTT. Amino acids: CASSSRRKGGAQNQPQHF.